This T cell receptor (beta chain) was found in a study of glioma-infiltrating T cells after dendritic cell vaccination. Turning to the study itself: Three intradermal dendritic cell vaccine injections were given every two weeks.

Amplification used 60 V beta primers and 13 J beta primers. The assay was immunoSEQ multiplex PCR, and TCRdb's table has in-frame clones only and misses some. The sample consists of some 100,000 clones, under 90% of them appearing once. This CDR3 is built from 14 residues. The germline V gene has CDR1 MNHEY and CDR2 SMNVEV (reference sequence). The germline V and J ends were trimmed by 5 bases and 9 bases, with 20 bases remaining between them. The chain joins TRBV27 to TRBJ2-7, with a tentative D call TRBD2 (6 bases). This TCR came from a human donor with glioblastoma. Sequenced here: blood, sampled before dendritic cell vaccination. The CDR3 DNA reads TGTGCCAGCAGTCCTATTTCGGGGCCCGGGGGGCAGTACTTC. It is translated as CASSPISGPGGQYF.